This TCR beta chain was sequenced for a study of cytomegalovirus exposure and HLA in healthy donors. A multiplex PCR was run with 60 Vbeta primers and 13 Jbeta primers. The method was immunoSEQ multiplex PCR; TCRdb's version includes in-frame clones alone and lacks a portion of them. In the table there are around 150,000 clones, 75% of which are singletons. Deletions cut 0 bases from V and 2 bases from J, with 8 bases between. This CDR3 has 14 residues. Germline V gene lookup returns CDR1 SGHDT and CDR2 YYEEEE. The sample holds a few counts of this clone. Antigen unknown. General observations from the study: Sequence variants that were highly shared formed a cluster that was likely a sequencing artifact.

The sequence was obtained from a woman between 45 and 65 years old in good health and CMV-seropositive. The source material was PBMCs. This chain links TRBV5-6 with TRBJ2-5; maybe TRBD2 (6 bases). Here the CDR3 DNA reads TGTGCCAGCAGCTTGGAGGGGACTCAAGAGACCCAGTACTTC. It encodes CASSLEGTQETQYF.